This T cell receptor (beta chain) derives from a study of cytomegalovirus exposure and HLA in healthy donors. Across the whole study: There were 300 to 400 genotyped donors. Of these, 81% fell in the genetic ancestry cluster associated with self-reported Caucasian donors. General study findings and limits: Earlier analysis looked at TCR beta V segments, and most were productive about 87% or about 30% of the time. The authors judged a highly shared variant cluster likely a sequencing artifact.

Concerning this clone: Its antigen remains unknown.

Germline CDR1 MNHEY, CDR2 SMNVEV (reference sequence). The CDR3 contains 14 residues. V lost 2 bases, J lost 3 bases, and 11 bases lay in between. PCR used 60 Vbeta primers and 13 Jbeta primers. Only in-frame clones appear in the TCRdb table, and some are missing; sequencing was by immunoSEQ multiplex PCR. The sample table sets out 90,000 to 130,000 clones. Sequenced input: PBMCs. The chain recombines TRBV27 with TRBJ2-7, with no clear D. This receptor was obtained from a man aged 40-49 years in good health and CMV-seropositive. CDR3 in DNA: TGTGCCAGCAGTTTAGGGCATCTAAACTACGAGCAGTACTTC. Translating it yields CASSLGHLNYEQYF.